What follows describes a single TCR beta chain. TCRdb keeps only in-frame clones here, not all; method: immunoSEQ multiplex PCR. The repertoire includes hundreds of thousands of clones, 70% to 80% of them detected once, and roughly 0.013% sits in the top ten. This sample stems from a study of shared T cell receptors in the human thymus. These data were likewise used in another study, on human thymus T cells. That investigation notes: Thymic samples were excised during corrective heart operations. Related reports documented highly overlapping thymic repertoires among unrelated individuals.

Sequencing was carried out using thymocytes. The TCR was taken from a boy in the first two years of life with a congenital heart defect.

The CDR3 DNA reads TGTGCCAGCAGTTACCCCGGGGAAGCGCAGTATTTT. Translation gives CASSYPGEAQYF. This rearrangement joins TRBV6-5 to TRBJ2-3; weak D call: TRBD2 (5 bases). CDR1 is MNHEY and CDR2 is SVGAGI in the germline V gene. The CDR3 is made up of 12 amino acids. V was pared by 2 bases and J by 10 bases, with 10 bases between.